A selection of T cell receptor beta chains follows, all from one sample in a study of blood T cell repertoires in COVID-19. Profiling relied on immunoSEQ multiplex PCR, and the TCRdb table lists in-frame clones only, not all of them. Of 95,000 to 100,000 clones in the sample, approximately 84% were seen once. The sequenced sample consisted of peripheral blood. The receptors shown here come from a woman aged 80 or over with acute or convalescent COVID-19. The CDR3 runs from the conserved cysteine through the conserved F or W. The D gene is left open where the match is weak. Clone size appears in some rows only: once, few, many, or a class for an expanded clone.

TGCGCCAGCGGATCCTCCGGACAGGGTCACTCCTACGAGCAGTACTTC | CASGSSGQGHSYEQYF | TRBV5-1 | TRBD1 | few | TRBJ2-7
TGTGCCAGCAGCCACCGTAGCGGGGGGGCCAGAGAGACCCAGTACTTC | CASSHRSGGARETQYF | TRBV3-1/TRBV3-2 | TRBD2 | - | TRBJ2-5
TGTGCCAGCAGCTCTCCGGGACAGGGAAAAACAGATACGCAGTATTTT | CASSSPGQGKTDTQYF | TRBV5-6 | TRBD1 | - | TRBJ2-3
TGCGCCAGCAGCCAAGATTCTCGAGGGAATTGGGGCTACACCTTC | CASSQDSRGNWGYTF | TRBV4-3 | - | - | TRBJ1-2
TGTGCCAGCAGCTTAGTCGCCGGGGGGGCATTAGATACGCAGTATTTT | CASSLVAGGALDTQYF | TRBV7-7 | TRBD2 | once | TRBJ2-3
TGTGCCAGCAGGAATACAGGGCTCTATGGCTACACCTTC | CASRNTGLYGYTF | TRBV12-3/TRBV12-4 | - | - | TRBJ1-2
TGTGCCAGCAGCTTAGCCGACAGGGGGAGATACGAGCAGTACTTC | CASSLADRGRYEQYF | TRBV7-9 | TRBD1 | many | TRBJ2-7
TGTGCCAACCCGACATCCCTTAACACTGAAGCTTTCTTT | CANPTSLNTEAFF | TRBV2 | - | - | TRBJ1-1
TGCGCCAGCCGTCGGACGGGGATGAACACTGAAGCTTTCTTT | CASRRTGMNTEAFF | TRBV5-1 | - | - | TRBJ1-1
TGTGCCAGTCAGTTGGGGGACAGGACCAATCAGCCCCAGCATTTT | CASQLGDRTNQPQHF | TRBV19 | TRBD1 | - | TRBJ1-5
TGTGCCAGCAGCTTAGAGATCCCGGGACAGACCCCTCTCACCCTCCACTTT | CASSLEIPGQTPLTLHF | TRBV7-2 | TRBD1 | - | TRBJ1-6
TGTGCCAGCAGTTTAGGGGGGGCAGGTGGCCACACCTTC | CASSLGGAGGHTF | TRBV28 | - | - | TRBJ1-2
TGTGCCAGTACCTTTACAGTTATGAACACTGAAGCTTTCTTT | CASTFTVMNTEAFF | TRBV19 | - | - | TRBJ1-1
TGTGCCAGCAGCGAGACCCCTAGTGGGTACGGCTACACCTTC | CASSETPSGYGYTF | TRBV9 | - | - | TRBJ1-2